These T cell receptor beta chains were read from a single sample in a study of pediatric ulcerative colitis. Only in-frame clones appear in the TCRdb table, and some are missing; sequencing was by immunoSEQ multiplex PCR. Of 30,000 to 45,000 clones in the sample, around four fifths were seen once. Sample: blood. The receptors were gathered from a girl aged 5-17 years with moderate ulcerative colitis. CDR3s include the opening cysteine and the closing phenylalanine or tryptophan. The D gene is left open where the match is weak. Size values are once, few and many counts, or a class for expanded clones, and some rows have none.

J,V,D,size,CDR3,DNA
TRBJ2-7,TRBV6-5,.,.,CASGHPGSFYEQYF,TGTGCCAGCGGACATCCGGGTTCCTTCTACGAGCAGTACTTC
TRBJ2-1,TRBV7-9,TRBD2,.,CASSWGLAAWDEQFF,TGTGCCAGCAGCTGGGGACTAGCGGCCTGGGATGAGCAGTTCTTC
TRBJ1-5,TRBV19,.,once,CASSPSLWGRQPWYSNQPQHF,TGTGCCAGTAGTCCCTCATTGTGGGGCAGACAACCCTGGTATAGCAATCAGCCCCAGCATTTT
TRBJ2-1,TRBV4-2,TRBD2,.,CASSQVGGGAGEQFF,TGTGCCAGCAGCCAAGTCGGCGGGGGGGCCGGGGAGCAGTTCTTC
TRBJ1-3,TRBV15,.,.,CATSRGGISGNTIYF,TGTGCCACCAGCCGTGGGGGGATCTCTGGAAACACCATATATTTT
TRBJ2-1,TRBV19,TRBD2,once,CATEGTGTSGRYEQFF,TGTGCCACCGAGGGGACCGGGACTAGCGGGAGGTATGAGCAGTTCTTC
TRBJ1-3,TRBV18,.,.,CASSTSGRGNTIYF,TGTGCCAGCTCTACCTCGGGTCGAGGAAACACCATATATTTT
TRBJ2-4,TRBV5-1,TRBD2,.,CASSWDPLLGRSLGDIQYF,TGCGCCAGCAGCTGGGACCCCCTTCTCGGGAGGTCTCTTGGGGACATTCAGTACTTC
TRBJ2-3,TRBV11-3,TRBD2,.,CASSLGLAASTDTQYF,TGTGCCAGCAGCTTAGGACTAGCGGCGAGCACAGATACGCAGTATTTT
TRBJ1-2,TRBV29-1,.,.,CSADRPLTNYGYTF,TGCAGCGCCGATAGACCATTGACTAACTATGGCTACACCTTC
TRBJ2-5,TRBV11-2,.,.,CASSSGQETQYF,TGTGCCAGCAGCTCCGGCCAAGAGACCCAGTACTTC
TRBJ1-4,TRBV15,.,.,CATSKTAGANEKLFF,TGTGCCACCAGCAAGACCGCGGGAGCTAATGAAAAACTGTTTTTT
TRBJ2-2,TRBV4-3,TRBD1,few,CASSRDRATGELFF,TGCGCCAGCAGCCGGGACAGGGCCACCGGGGAGCTGTTTTTT
TRBJ1-1,TRBV4-3,.,.,CASSQGGRNMNTEAFF,TGCGCCAGCAGCCAAGGGGGGAGAAATATGAACACTGAAGCTTTCTTT
TRBJ2-3,TRBV2,TRBD2,.,CASGGLAADTQYF,TGTGCCAGCGGTGGGCTAGCGGCAGATACGCAGTATTTT
TRBJ2-1,TRBV5-4,TRBD2,.,CASSEAGGLSYNEQFF,TGTGCCAGCAGCGAGGCGGGAGGGCTCTCCTACAATGAGCAGTTCTTC
TRBJ2-1,TRBV28,.,.,CASSLLDNEQFF,TGTGCCAGCAGTTTGCTCGACAATGAGCAGTTCTTC
TRBJ1-6,TRBV5-1,.,few,CASSLVDSPLHF,TGCGCCAGCAGCTTGGTGGATTCACCCCTCCACTTT
TRBJ1-1,TRBV30,.,.,CAWSRNRASSTEAFF,TGTGCCTGGAGTAGAAACAGGGCGTCGAGCACTGAAGCTTTCTTT
TRBJ2-3,TRBV28,TRBD2,once,CASRLAGPSTDTQYF,TGTGCCAGCAGGTTAGCGGGACCTAGCACAGATACGCAGTATTTT
TRBJ1-2,TRBV7-2,TRBD1,few,CASAGQGGNNYGYTF,TGTGCCTCGGCAGGACAGGGTGGGAACAACTATGGCTACACCTTC
TRBJ1-3,TRBV6-5,.,.,CASSPAAGNTIYF,TGTGCCAGCAGTCCGGCGGCTGGAAACACCATATATTTT
TRBJ2-7,TRBV7-9,.,.,CASSPREERYEQYF,TGTGCCAGCAGCCCCAGGGAAGAGCGCTACGAGCAGTACTTC
TRBJ2-5,TRBV7-9,.,.,CASSSFGAPEGETQYF,TGTGCCAGCAGCTCCTTTGGGGCGCCCGAGGGAGAGACCCAGTACTTC
TRBJ2-1,TRBV4-1,TRBD2,.,CASSQEVPSGIYNEQFF,TGCGCCAGCAGCCAAGAGGTACCCAGCGGGATCTACAATGAGCAGTTCTTC
TRBJ1-6,TRBV7-8,.,.,CASSIGTSYNSPLHF,TGTGCCAGCAGCATCGGGACCTCCTATAATTCACCCCTCCACTTT
TRBJ2-5,TRBV6-6,TRBD2,.,CASSRSTSGGQTQYF,TGTGCCAGCAGTCGTAGTACTAGCGGGGGACAGACCCAGTACTTC
TRBJ2-7,TRBV4-2,TRBD2,.,CASSSVGEGYEQYF,TGTGCCAGCAGCTCCGTCGGGGAGGGCTACGAGCAGTACTTC
TRBJ1-3,TRBV7-9,.,.,CASRTGGNTIYF,TGTGCCAGCAGGACAGGCGGAAACACCATATATTTT
TRBJ1-3,TRBV28,.,.,CASSLPRGGNTIYF,TGTGCCAGCAGTCTCCCTCGAGGTGGAAACACCATATATTTT
TRBJ1-6,TRBV28,.,.,CASETGGDSPLHF,TGTGCCAGCGAGACAGGTGGGGATTCACCCCTCCACTTT
TRBJ2-5,TRBV5-1,.,.,CASSPRGGKETQYF,TGCGCCAGCAGCCCCCGAGGGGGTAAGGAGACCCAGTACTTC
TRBJ1-5,TRBV10-3,.,.,CAISSGVNQPQHF,TGTGCCATCAGCTCGGGAGTCAATCAGCCCCAGCATTTT
TRBJ1-1,TRBV29-1,TRBD1,many,CSVPRTGANTEAFF,TGCAGCGTTCCTAGGACAGGGGCGAACACTGAAGCTTTCTTT
TRBJ1-1,TRBV6-1,.,.,CASSELGMNTEAFF,TGTGCCAGCAGTGAATTGGGGATGAACACTGAAGCTTTCTTT
TRBJ2-3,TRBV7-2,.,.,CASSLIRATDTQYF,TGTGCCAGCAGCTTAATACGGGCCACGGATACGCAGTATTTT
TRBJ2-7,TRBV6-6,.,.,CASSYPTRGYEQYF,TGTGCCAGCAGTTACCCGACTCGGGGCTACGAGCAGTACTTC
TRBJ2-2,TRBV6-4,TRBD1,.,CASSVQGAPGELFF,TGTGCCAGCAGTGTACAGGGGGCGCCTGGGGAGCTGTTTTTT
TRBJ1-5,TRBV5-5,.,.,CASSLEGGSNQPQHF,TGTGCCAGCAGCTTGGAGGGGGGTAGCAATCAGCCCCAGCATTTT
TRBJ2-1,TRBV19,.,.,CASSIELSGAYNEQFF,TGTGCCAGTAGTATAGAACTTAGCGGTGCCTACAATGAGCAGTTCTTC
TRBJ1-1,TRBV9,.,.,CASSVEAANTEAFF,TGTGCCAGCAGCGTAGAAGCCGCTAACACTGAAGCTTTCTTT
TRBJ1-1,TRBV19,.,.,CASSPLWGGVIPQAFF,TGTGCCAGTAGTCCCCTATGGGGGGGTGTTATCCCTCAAGCTTTCTTT
TRBJ2-2,TRBV7-3,.,few,CASSLTLVTGELFF,TGTGCCAGCAGCTTGACACTAGTCACCGGGGAGCTGTTTTTT
TRBJ2-7,TRBV6-5,TRBD1,.,CASSTTDRVPYEQYF,TGTGCCAGCAGTACCACCGACAGGGTTCCCTACGAGCAGTACTTC
TRBJ2-1,TRBV2,TRBD2,.,CASSETSGRPAEQFF,TGTGCCAGCAGTGAAACTAGCGGGAGGCCTGCCGAGCAGTTCTTC
TRBJ2-2,TRBV29-1,.,.,CSVDVAGSNTGELFF,TGCAGCGTTGATGTAGCAGGATCGAACACCGGGGAGCTGTTTTTT